The clone carrying this T cell receptor beta chain has a handful of counts. The sample originates from a study of blood T cell repertoires in COVID-19. Study details: PBMCs, B-cell-depleted T cells, or T cells provided the cDNA or gDNA that made up the material.

TCRdb's copy holds only in-frame clones and misses some; the assay was immunoSEQ multiplex PCR. The profile shows under 250,000 clones, roughly 83% of them singletons. Enrolled during active infection, Seattle patients were then followed longitudinally. The sample comprised peripheral blood. The source of this sequence is a middle-aged woman with COVID-19, enrolled during active disease.

The DNA of the CDR3 is TGTGCCAGCAGTACCGGACAGAGTGATACCGGGGAGCTGTTTTTT. Residues: CASSTGQSDTGELFF. The chain recombines TRBV2 with TRBJ2-2, with D perhaps TRBD1 (6 bases). Germline CDR1 reads SNHLY; CDR2 reads FYNNEI. CDR3 length: 15 residues. Trimming removed 5 bases from V and 5 bases from J, with 15 bases in between.